This T cell receptor beta chain was sequenced in a study of blood T cell repertoires in COVID-19. Whole-study context: Italy, Spain and the United States were the sources of the convalescent and acute COVID-19 samples. The analysed material was cDNA or gDNA that came from T cells, B-cell-depleted T cells, or PBMCs.

The CDR3 length is 15 residues. CDR1 and CDR2 from the germline V gene are SGDLS and YYNGEE. Unmatched junction bases numbered 6, after V lost 4 bases and J lost 2 bases. As originally analysed: Scientists estimated how many nucleated cells there were by amplifying reference gene primers. The assay was immunoSEQ multiplex PCR, and TCRdb's table has in-frame clones only and misses some. The V and J calls and the clone size are those of that table, but D and trimming were determined from the DNA. Here the sample spans roughly 200,000 clones, 70% to 90% being singletons. The chain recombines TRBV9 with TRBJ1-3; 7 bases are shared with TRBD1. Input material: peripheral blood. The receptor's source is a woman between 40 and 50 years old who had recovered from COVID-19. The CDR3 loop is CASSLTGVTGNTIYF. CDR3 sequence (DNA): TGTGCCAGCAGCTTAACAGGGGTAACTGGAAACACCATATATTTT.